The table lists the clone carrying this T cell receptor (beta chain) with many counts. Its target is not known. The sample originates from a study of T cells in Graves' hyperthyroidism and ophthalmopathy. Points from the study as a whole: The majority of expanded thyroid clonotypes above 0.001 also appeared in blood.

Regions amplified from RNA transcripts were the TCR beta CDR3 regions. Initially, a first-round RT-PCR of the TCR CDR3 employed the HTBI primer set. MiXCR, run by TCRdb on the multiplex PCR reads, gives a single entry per CDR3 protein. This sample has around 300,000 distinct CDR3 sequences, with around 14% found just once. With a duration under 2 months, the hyperthyroidism was newly diagnosed in patients aged 18 to 65. This TCR was sampled from a woman under 40 with Graves' hyperthyroidism. Sequenced material: blood.

CDR3 sequence reads: CASSELWSTEEEQYF. The CDR3 nucleotides are TGTGCCAGCAGTGAACTCTGGAGTACGGAGGAAGAGCAGTACTTC. The gene calls are TRBV28 and TRBJ2-7, with D tentatively TRBD2 (5 bases). The V gene lost 5 bases and the J gene lost 7 bases, with 21 bases spanning the gap. The CDR3 runs 15 residues. Germline CDR1 reads MDHEN; CDR2 reads SYDVKM.